The 5 T cell receptor beta chains presented below share a single source sample, sequenced in a study of cytomegalovirus exposure and HLA in healthy donors. Amplification used 60 Vbeta primers and 13 Jbeta primers. TCRdb keeps only in-frame clones here, not all; method: immunoSEQ multiplex PCR. The table has about 85,000 clones, 80% seen once; the top ten hold 20% to 25%. Sequencing input: PBMCs. Receptors originate from a woman in her forties or fifties in good health and CMV-seropositive.

The V and J genes are TRBV19 and TRBJ1-1; D ambiguous. The germline V gene encodes CDR1 LNHDA and CDR2 SQIVND (reference sequence). The CDR3 is 14 residues long. The V gene lost 2 bases and the J gene lost 4 bases, with 11 bases spanning the gap. The CDR3 reads CASSITGLSTEAFF. The CDR3 nucleotides are TGTGCCAGTAGTATAACGGGTTTAAGCACTGAAGCTTTCTTT.

On this clone itself: At one end the junction does not follow the germline gene, possibly because of a read error. The sample contains more than one DNA sequence encoding this CDR3. The gene calls are TRBV10-3 and TRBJ2-3; 8 nucleotides line up with TRBD2. The CDR3 is 14 residues long. Germline CDR1 reads ENHRY; CDR2 reads SYGVKD. The CDR3 loop is CAIAGLGYTDTQYF. DNA for the CDR3: TGCGCCATCGCGGGACTAGGGTACACAGATACGCAGTATTTT.

This sequence joins TRBV9 and TRBJ2-1; possibly TRBD1 for D (5 bases). CDR3 size: 16 residues. Between the trimmed V and J ends, which lost 0 bases and 2 bases, there was a span of 12 bases. CDR1 and CDR2 (germline): SGDLS, YYNGEE. Written as DNA, the CDR3 is TGTGCCAGCAGCGTAGCTTTGGCAGGGACCTACAATGAGCAGTTCTTC. It translates to CASSVALAGTYNEQFF.

This clone was observed a single time. The V and J genes are TRBV2 and TRBJ2-5, with TRBD2 identical over 8 bases. Germline V gene sequence: CDR1 SNHLY, CDR2 FYNNEI. The CDR3 is made up of 14 amino acids. V shed 5 bases and J 5 bases; nucleotides not matched to a gene: 7. The CDR3 nucleotides read TGTGCCAGCAGTTTTAGCGGGACCGTGGAGACCCAGTACTTC. This sequence encodes CASSFSGTVETQYF. The whole variable domain, filled in from reference TRBV2 and TRBJ2-5, reads EPEVTQTPSHQVTQMGQEVILRCVPISNHLYFYWYRQILGQKVEFLVSFYNNEISEKSEIFDDQFSVERPDGSNFTLKIRSTKLEDSAMYFCASSFSGTVETQYFGPGTRLLVL.

This clone was found a few times. The rearrangement joins TRBV15 to TRBJ2-1; TRBD2 might be the D (5 bases). Deletions cut 1 base from V and 9 bases from J, with 13 bases between. The CDR3 runs to 14 residues. Germline V gene sequence: CDR1 LNHNV, CDR2 YYDKDF (reference sequence). The CDR3 is CATSRGGAATEQFF. For the CDR3, the DNA is TGTGCCACCAGCAGAGGGGGAGCCGCTACTGAGCAGTTCTTC.